This T cell receptor beta chain stems from a study of T cell responses to AZD1222 COVID-19 vaccine. Here immunoSEQ multiplex PCR was the method, and the copy in TCRdb shows in-frame clones only, minus some. The profile covers around 80,000 clones, with around 85% appearing a single time and about 10% taken by the ten largest. Second-dose intervals near 4 or 12 weeks were combined. In its sample, this clone was seen once. Its antigen is still unknown. Study-wide results and limits: Spike-spanning, vaccine-associated CD4 TCRs were dominant at 160-218 and 743-854. As reported, nearly half of all spike-specific TCRs target variant regions that are unmutated. After the peak T cell response, and only then, were repertoires sampled.

This receptor was obtained from an adult who received the AZD1222 COVID-19 vaccine. This specimen consisted of peripheral blood, obtained 28 days after the second AZD1222 dose.

CDR3 bases: TGTGCCAGCGGACAGGGGTTCGTGCAGTTCTTC. Amino acid sequence: CASGQGFVQFF. The J gene is TRBJ2-1, the V gene TRBV12-3 or TRBV12-4; 9 bases are shared with TRBD1. CDR3 length: 11 amino acids. After removal of 8 bases from V and 12 bases from J, the junction contained 5 bases not matched to a gene.